The clone carrying this T cell receptor (beta chain) has just a few counts. Antigen: not known. Extracted RNA was reverse transcribed into cDNA, the sequencing template. Sequencing used immunoSEQ multiplex PCR; TCRdb keeps in-frame clones, though not all of them. The sample contains fewer than 250,000 clones, around 60% of which appear only once. The length of the CDR3 is 11 residues. Germline CDR1 MNHNS, CDR2 SASEGT. V was trimmed by 6 bases and J by 8 bases, leaving 10 bases between them. The record originates from a study of CD8+ T cells in alopecia areata. The wider study: Affected scalp percentage gauged treated patients' severity.

Stated treatment: oral pan-JAK inhibitor, 5-10 mg twice daily. Study results and limitations: Researchers say the link of baseline CD8+ expansion to response remains uncertain, with one nonresponder.

This TCR was recovered from a human donor with alopecia areata. Sequenced material: CD4+ T cells sorted from blood, taken at week 4, from a patient treated with tofacitinib. V usage is TRBV6-1 and J usage is TRBJ1-2; D is perhaps TRBD1 (5 bases). CDR3 coding DNA: TGTGCCAGCAGCCCGACAGCCGGCTACACCTTC. It encodes CASSPTAGYTF.